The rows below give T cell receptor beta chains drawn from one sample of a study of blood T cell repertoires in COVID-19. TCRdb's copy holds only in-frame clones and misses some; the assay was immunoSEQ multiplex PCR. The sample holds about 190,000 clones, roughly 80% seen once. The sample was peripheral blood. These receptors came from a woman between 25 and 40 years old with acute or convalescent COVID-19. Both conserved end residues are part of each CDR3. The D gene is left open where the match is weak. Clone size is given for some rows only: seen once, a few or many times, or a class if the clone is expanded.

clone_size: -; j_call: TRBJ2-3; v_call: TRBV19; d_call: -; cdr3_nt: TGTGCCAGTAGAGTGGAGCACCATAGCACAGATACGCAGTATTTT; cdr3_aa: CASRVEHHSTDTQYF
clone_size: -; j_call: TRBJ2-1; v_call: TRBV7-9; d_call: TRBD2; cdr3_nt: TGTGCCAGCAGCTTTTTAGCGGGAGAATTAGGAGAGCAGTTCTTC; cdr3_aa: CASSFLAGELGEQFF
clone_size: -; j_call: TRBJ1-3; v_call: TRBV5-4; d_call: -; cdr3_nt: TGTGCCAGCAGCTTTGGGGGGGGAGGAAACACCATATATTTT; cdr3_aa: CASSFGGGGNTIYF
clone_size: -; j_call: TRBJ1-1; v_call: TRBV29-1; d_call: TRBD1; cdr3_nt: TGCAGCGTTGATGACAGGGGGCTCAAGGCTGAAGCTTTCTTT; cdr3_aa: CSVDDRGLKAEAFF
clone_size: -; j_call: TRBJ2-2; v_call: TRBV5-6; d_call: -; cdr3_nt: TGTGCCAGCAGCTTAGTAGCGTTAACCGGGGAGCTGTTTTTT; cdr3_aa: CASSLVALTGELFF
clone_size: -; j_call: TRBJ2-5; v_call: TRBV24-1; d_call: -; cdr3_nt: TGTGCCACCAGTGATTTTTTTTCGCAGTACTTC; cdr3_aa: CATSDFFSQYF
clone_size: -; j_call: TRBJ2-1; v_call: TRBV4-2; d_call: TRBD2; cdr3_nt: TGTGCCAGCAGCCAAGGGACACTAGCGGGAGGGGGGCCCTACAATGAGCAGTTCTTC; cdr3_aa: CASSQGTLAGGGPYNEQFF
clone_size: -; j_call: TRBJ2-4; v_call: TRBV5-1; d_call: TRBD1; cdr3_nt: TGCGCCAGCAGCGGGACAGATACCCGACTAGCCAAAAACATTCAGTACTTC; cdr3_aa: CASSGTDTRLAKNIQYF
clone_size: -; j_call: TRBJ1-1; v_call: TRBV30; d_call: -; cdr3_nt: TGTGCCTTCTCCCACACTGAAGCTTTCTTT; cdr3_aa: CAFSHTEAFF
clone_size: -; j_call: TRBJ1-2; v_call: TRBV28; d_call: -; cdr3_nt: TGTGCCAGCAGTTTATTGGACACACCGTATGGCTACACCTTC; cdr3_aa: CASSLLDTPYGYTF
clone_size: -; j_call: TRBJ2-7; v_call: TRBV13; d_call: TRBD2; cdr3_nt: TGTGCCAGCAGCCCGCCATCCGGGACTAACTACGAGCAGTACTTC; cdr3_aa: CASSPPSGTNYEQYF
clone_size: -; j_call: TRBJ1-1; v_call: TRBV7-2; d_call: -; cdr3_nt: TGTGCCAGCAGCTTAGGCAGTCCTTCCACTGAAGCTTTCTTT; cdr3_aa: CASSLGSPSTEAFF
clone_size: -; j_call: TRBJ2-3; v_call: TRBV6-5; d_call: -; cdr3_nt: TGTGTCAGCAGTTACTCTGCAGGGCCCACAGATACGCAGTATTTT; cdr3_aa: CVSSYSAGPTDTQYF
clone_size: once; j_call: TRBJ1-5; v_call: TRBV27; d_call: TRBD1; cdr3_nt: TGTGCCAGCAGCCCCAGGGGGTATCACAATCAGCCCCAGCATTTT; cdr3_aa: CASSPRGYHNQPQHF
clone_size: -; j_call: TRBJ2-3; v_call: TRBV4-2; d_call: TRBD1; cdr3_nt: TGTGCCAGCAGCCAAGAAGGCGGGACAGGGGGGGATACGCAGTATTTT; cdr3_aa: CASSQEGGTGGDTQYF
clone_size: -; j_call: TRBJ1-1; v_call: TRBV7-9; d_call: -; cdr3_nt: TGTGCCAGCAGCTTATTTGATTTGGGCAGGAACACTGAAGCTTTCTTT; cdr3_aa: CASSLFDLGRNTEAFF
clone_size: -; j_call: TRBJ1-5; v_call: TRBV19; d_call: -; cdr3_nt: TGTGCCAGTAGTGCATACAGGGGCAATCAGCCCCAGCATTTT; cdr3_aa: CASSAYRGNQPQHF
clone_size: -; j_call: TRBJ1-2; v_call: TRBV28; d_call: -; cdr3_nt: TGTGCCAGCAGTTTGGGAGGGATCCGGGCTCCTCTGAATGGCTACACCTTC; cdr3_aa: CASSLGGIRAPLNGYTF
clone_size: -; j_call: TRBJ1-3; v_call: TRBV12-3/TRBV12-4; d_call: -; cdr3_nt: TGTGCCAGCAGTCAGGGGCAGGGAAACACCATATATTTT; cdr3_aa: CASSQGQGNTIYF
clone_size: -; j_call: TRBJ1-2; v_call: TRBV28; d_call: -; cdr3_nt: TGTGCCAGCAGAAGCGAAGAAAAAGAGCGGACCGCGGCTGGCTACACCTTC; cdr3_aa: CASRSEEKERTAAGYTF
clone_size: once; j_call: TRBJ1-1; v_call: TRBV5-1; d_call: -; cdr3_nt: TGCGCCAGCAAGAGCCCCCCGAACACTGAAGCTTTCTTT; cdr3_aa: CASKSPPNTEAFF
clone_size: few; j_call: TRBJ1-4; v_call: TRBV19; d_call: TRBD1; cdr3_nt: TGTGCCAGTAGTAACACCGGGACAGGGGCTGAAAAACTGTTTTTT; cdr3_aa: CASSNTGTGAEKLFF
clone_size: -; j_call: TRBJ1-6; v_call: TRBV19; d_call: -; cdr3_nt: TGTGCCAGTAGTATACGGGGAAGAGAATCACCCCTCCACTTT; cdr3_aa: CASSIRGRESPLHF
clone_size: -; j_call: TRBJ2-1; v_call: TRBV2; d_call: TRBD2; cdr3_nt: TGTGCCAGCATGGGCGGGAGGGCCAACAATGAGCAGTTCTTC; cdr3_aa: CASMGGRANNEQFF
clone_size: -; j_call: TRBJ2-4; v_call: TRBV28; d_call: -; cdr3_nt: TGTGCCAGCAGTCCCCAGGGGGGACTAGCCAAAAACATTCAGTACTTC; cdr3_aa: CASSPQGGLAKNIQYF
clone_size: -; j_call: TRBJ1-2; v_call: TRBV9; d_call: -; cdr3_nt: TGTGCCAGCAGCGACACGGGGGCTAACTATGGCTACACCTTC; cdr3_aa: CASSDTGANYGYTF
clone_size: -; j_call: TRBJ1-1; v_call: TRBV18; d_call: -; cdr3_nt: TGTGCCAGCTCACCACCGAGCGCCATGAACACTGAAGCTTTCTTT; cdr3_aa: CASSPPSAMNTEAFF
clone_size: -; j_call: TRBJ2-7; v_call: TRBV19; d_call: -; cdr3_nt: TGTGCCAGTAGTATTGGGGCGGGGTCCTCCTACGAGCAGTACTTC; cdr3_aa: CASSIGAGSSYEQYF
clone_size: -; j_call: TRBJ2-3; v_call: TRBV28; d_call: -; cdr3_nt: TGTGCCAGCAGACAGCTGGCTGGTCGCGTTACGCAGTATTTT; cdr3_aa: CASRQLAGRVTQYF
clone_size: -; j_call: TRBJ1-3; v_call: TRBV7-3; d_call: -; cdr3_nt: TGTGCCGGCCCGGGGGGGCATGGAAACACCATATATTTT; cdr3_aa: CAGPGGHGNTIYF
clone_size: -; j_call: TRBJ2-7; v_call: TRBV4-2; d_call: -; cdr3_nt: TGTGCCAGCAGCCAAGAGACAACTAGCCCGTACAGATACGAGCAGTACTTC; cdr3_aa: CASSQETTSPYRYEQYF
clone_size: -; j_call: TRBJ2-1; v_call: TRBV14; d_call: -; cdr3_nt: TGTGCCAGCAGCCCAGACTCTTTCTACAATGAGCAGTTCTTC; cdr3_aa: CASSPDSFYNEQFF
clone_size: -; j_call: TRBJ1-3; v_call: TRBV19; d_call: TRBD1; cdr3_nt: TGTGCCAGTAAAAACCAACAGGGGACTGGAAACACCATATATTTT; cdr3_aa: CASKNQQGTGNTIYF
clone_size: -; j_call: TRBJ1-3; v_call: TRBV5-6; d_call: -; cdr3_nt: TGTGCCAGCAGCGGCGATGGGGGGGCTACTGGAAACACCATATATTTT; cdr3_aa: CASSGDGGATGNTIYF
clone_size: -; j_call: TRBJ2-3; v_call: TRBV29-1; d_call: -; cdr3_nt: TGCAGCGGGGTCCTCGCCAGGGATACGCAGTATTTT; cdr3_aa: CSGVLARDTQYF
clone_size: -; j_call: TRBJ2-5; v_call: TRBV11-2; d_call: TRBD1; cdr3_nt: TGTGCCAGCAGCCATCCTGCGGCAGGGGGTAAAAACCAAGAGACCCAGTACTTC; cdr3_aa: CASSHPAAGGKNQETQYF
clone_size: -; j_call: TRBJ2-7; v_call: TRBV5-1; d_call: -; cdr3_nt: TGCGCCAGCAGCAGTCCGGGTGGAGGAATTTCCTACGAGCAGTACTTC; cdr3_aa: CASSSPGGGISYEQYF
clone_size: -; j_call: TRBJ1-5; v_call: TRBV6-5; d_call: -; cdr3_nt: TGTGCCAGCAGTTACAGCGGGGGCGGTCAGCCCCAGCATTTT; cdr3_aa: CASSYSGGGQPQHF
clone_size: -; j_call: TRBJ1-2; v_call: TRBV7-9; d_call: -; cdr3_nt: TGTGCCAGCAGCTTAGCTACAAGCTATGGCTACACCTTC; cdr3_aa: CASSLATSYGYTF
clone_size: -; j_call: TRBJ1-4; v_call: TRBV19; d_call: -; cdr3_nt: TGTGCCAGTAGTACGGGGGGGAACAGACTGTTTTTT; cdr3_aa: CASSTGGNRLFF
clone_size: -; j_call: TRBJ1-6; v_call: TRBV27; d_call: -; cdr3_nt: TGTGCCAGCAGTTTATTGGCAGGGTGGTCACCCCTCCACTTT; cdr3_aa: CASSLLAGWSPLHF
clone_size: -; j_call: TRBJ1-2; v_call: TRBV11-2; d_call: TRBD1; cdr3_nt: TGTGCCAGCAGACGGACAGGGGATGGCTACACCTTC; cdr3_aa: CASRRTGDGYTF
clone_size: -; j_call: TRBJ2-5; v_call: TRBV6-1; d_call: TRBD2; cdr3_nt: TGTGCCAGCAGTGAAATCAGCGGGGGGATGCAAGAGACCCAGTACTTC; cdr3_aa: CASSEISGGMQETQYF
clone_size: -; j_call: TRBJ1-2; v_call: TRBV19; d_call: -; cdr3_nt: TGTGCCAGTAGTATCATAGCGGGGACACTCTATGGCTACACCTTC; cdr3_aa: CASSIIAGTLYGYTF
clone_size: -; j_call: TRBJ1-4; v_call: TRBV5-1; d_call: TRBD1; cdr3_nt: TGCGCCAGCAGCCGGGACAGGGGGCAGGGAAAACTGTTTTTT; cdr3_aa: CASSRDRGQGKLFF
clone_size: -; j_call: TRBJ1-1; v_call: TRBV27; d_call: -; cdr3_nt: TGTGCCAGCAGTCGAACTTTTGGGCGGAACACTGAAGCTTTCTTT; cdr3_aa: CASSRTFGRNTEAFF
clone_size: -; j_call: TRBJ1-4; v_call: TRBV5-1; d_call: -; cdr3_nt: TGCGCCAGCAGCTTGAGCGTGGGTAATGAAAAACTGTTTTTT; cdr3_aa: CASSLSVGNEKLFF
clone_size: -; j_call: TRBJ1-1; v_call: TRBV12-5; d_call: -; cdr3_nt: TGTGCTAGTGGTATGACGCAGGGAGGGCACACTGAAGCTTTCTTT; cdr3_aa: CASGMTQGGHTEAFF
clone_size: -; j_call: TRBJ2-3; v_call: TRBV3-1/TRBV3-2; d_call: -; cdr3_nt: TGTGCCAGCTCGTCGAGCGTCCAAGACTACACTACGCAGTATTTT; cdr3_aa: CASSSSVQDYTTQYF
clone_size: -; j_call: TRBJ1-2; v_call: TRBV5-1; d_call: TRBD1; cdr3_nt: TGCGCCAGCAGCCGGGGACAGGGCCCCTTAAACTATGGCTACACCTTC; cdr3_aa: CASSRGQGPLNYGYTF
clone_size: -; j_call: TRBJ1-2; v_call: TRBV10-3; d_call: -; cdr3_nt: TGTGCCATCAGTGAGTCGACTCGGATAGTGGAGGCAAAATATGGCTACACCTTC; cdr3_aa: CAISESTRIVEAKYGYTF
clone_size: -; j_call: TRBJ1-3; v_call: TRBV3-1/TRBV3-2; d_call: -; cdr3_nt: TGTGCCAGCAGCCAGACAGTCACTGGAAACGCCATATATTTT; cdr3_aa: CASSQTVTGNAIYF
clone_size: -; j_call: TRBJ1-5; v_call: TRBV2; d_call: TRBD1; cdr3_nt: TGTGCCAGCAGTACTACCCAACAGGGGTTTAGCAATCAGCCCCAGCATTTT; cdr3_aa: CASSTTQQGFSNQPQHF
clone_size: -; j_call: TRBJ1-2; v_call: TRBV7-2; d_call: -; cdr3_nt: TGTGCCAGCAGCTTAGAGGTTTCGGTCAGGCCGACCTATGGCTACACCTTC; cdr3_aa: CASSLEVSVRPTYGYTF
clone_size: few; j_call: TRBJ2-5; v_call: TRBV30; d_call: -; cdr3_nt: TGTGCCTGGAGTAGGAGGGCCGGAGAGACCCAGTACTTC; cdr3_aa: CAWSRRAGETQYF